Listed here are 20 T cell receptor beta chains from one sample, sequenced in a study of T cell repertoires in cytomegalovirus infection (dated by TCRdb to 2018 to 2020). This specimen's treatment or condition label, per the study, means: in vitro stimulation with specific CMV peptide epitopes to enrich CMV-specific T cells. TCRdb shows the sequencer as Illumina HiSeq 1500. The public reads were reanalyzed by TCRdb: fastp trimming at Q25, MiXCR alignment, in-frame beta chains only. Rows with a matching CDR3 protein are joined into one entry that keeps the most common DNA and genes. A total of roughly 860,000 distinct CDR3 sequences appear in this sample, approximately 30% of them only once. Of the sample, around 12% is held by the ten largest clones. The antigens for these receptors are not known. The specimen was cultured CD8+ T cells from PBMCs, collected from culture after CMV antigen stimulation. The receptors were sampled from a human donor in good health (CMV status not recorded). Some clones in this sample may be carry-over from other donors' samples.

This clonotype has more than one count but fewer than ten. The chain couples TRBV19 to TRBJ2-1, with D perhaps assigned TRBD1 or TRBD2 (6 bases each). CDR1 LNHDA and CDR2 SQIVND come from the germline V gene (reference sequence). This CDR3 comprises 16 residues. Trimming pared 3 bases from V and 4 bases from J, leaving 16 bases between. The CDR3 spells CASSIGRQGGYNEQFF. The CDR3 DNA is TGTGCCAGTAGTATTGGGCGGCAAGGGGGGTACAATGAGCAGTTCTTC.

This chain connects TRBV4-3 to TRBJ1-2, with 9 bases aligning to TRBD1. The CDR3 length is 21 residues. CDR1 and CDR2 (germline): LGHNA, YSLEER. The V segment lost 0 bases and the J segment 4 bases; nucleotides outside the gene matches: 21. CDR3 coding DNA: TGCGCCAGCAGCCAAGAACCCCAAACCGGGACAGGGTTAGTCATCCCCTATGGCTACACCTTC. As protein: CASSQEPQTGTGLVIPYGYTF.

About this clonotype: A clone one base away is much larger, so this may be a read error. This chain links TRBV6-1 with TRBJ1-2; D is undetermined. The CDR3 loop spans 15 amino acids. Germline V gene sequence: CDR1 MNHNS, CDR2 SASEGT. The ends were cut back, 7 bases at V and 0 bases at J, with 15 bases in the middle. The CDR3 DNA reads as TGTGCCAGCACCCTAAACTACATGGCTAACTATGGCTACACCTTC. It codes for CASTLNYMANYGYTF.

This clonotype was counted between two and nine times. The chain has TRBV6-5 and TRBJ2-1; unclear D gene. Trimming pared 0 bases from V and 3 bases from J, leaving 12 bases between. The germline V gene has CDR1 MNHEY and CDR2 SVGAGI. This CDR3 has 16 amino acids. In DNA, the CDR3 is TGTGCCAGCAGTTACTCGAGCGAGTTAATCTACAATGAGCAGTTCTTC. Its protein is CASSYSSELIYNEQFF.

The sample holds a few counts of this clonotype. Germline is not matched at one junction end, which may reflect a read error. The chain has TRBV7-7 and TRBJ2-7, with 8 bases fitting TRBD1. CDR1 and CDR2 (germline): SSHAT, FNYEAQ (reference sequence). This CDR3 has 16 amino acids. The DNA for the CDR3 is TGTGCTAGCAGCCCTTCGACAGGGGCTGGCTCCTACGAGCAGTACTTC. Its protein is CASSPSTGAGSYEQYF.

This rearrangement joins TRBV4-1 to TRBJ2-5; 8 positions agree with TRBD2. CDR1 is MGHRA, CDR2 YSYEKL, per germline. J gave up 5 bases and V 0 bases, and 5 bases lay outside the gene matches. The length of the CDR3 is 15 residues. CDR3 protein: CASSQDPAGVETQYF. The DNA for the CDR3 is TGCGCCAGCAGCCAAGATCCAGCGGGGGTTGAGACCCAGTACTTC.

The V and J genes are TRBV6-5 and TRBJ2-7; 9 nucleotides line up with TRBD1. CDR3 length equals 15 residues. CDR1 and CDR2 (germline): MNHEY, SVGAGI. V was pared by 3 bases and J by 3 bases, with 6 bases of the junction left unmatched. Here the CDR3 DNA reads TGTGCCAGCAGTTATGGACCGGGACAGGGCTACGAGCAGTACTTC. It encodes CASSYGPGQGYEQYF.

This chain joins TRBV7-6 and TRBJ2-3, with 11 bases lining up with TRBD1. Germline V gives CDR1 SGHVS, CDR2 FNYEAQ. The CDR3 length is 18 residues. Trimming removed 5 bases from V and 4 bases from J; junction bases left unmatched: 14. CDR3 in DNA: TGTGCCAGCAGCGCGTCGCAGGGAAGGACAGGGGGCCCAGATACGCAGTATTTT. It encodes CASSASQGRTGGPDTQYF.

V and J are TRBV6-1 and TRBJ2-1, with D possibly TRBD2 on 5 matching bases. The CDR3 loop spans 13 amino acids. V gave up 5 bases and J gave up 8 bases, with 13 bases separating them. The germline CDR1 and CDR2 sequences are MNHNS and SASEGT. The CDR3 loop is CASSYARGYEQFF. The CDR3, as DNA: TGTGCCAGCAGTTACGCACGGGGATATGAGCAGTTCTTC.

This clonotype occurred once. J is TRBJ2-5 and V is TRBV6-2 or TRBV6-3; D may be TRBD1 (7 bases). Germline-derived CDR1 and CDR2 are MNHEY and SVGEGT. The CDR3 has 14 residues. V was clipped by 10 bases and J by 3 bases, with 18 bases between them. The CDR3 spells CATRFRGAKETQYF. The CDR3 DNA is TGTGCCACAAGGTTCAGGGGGGCAAAAGAGACCCAGTACTTC.

With respect to this clonotype: A read error may be the cause here, since a much bigger clone is one base away. This rearrangement joins TRBV28 to TRBJ2-2, with a possible D match to TRBD2 (5 bases). Germline CDR1 is MDHEN and CDR2 is SYDVKM. The CDR3 is 13 amino acids. V gave up 4 bases and J gave up 4 bases, with 7 bases separating them. The CDR3 reads CASSYAGTGELFF. The CDR3 DNA follows: TGTGCCAGCAGTTACGCGGGCACCGGGGAGCTGTTTTTT.

This clonotype showed up just a few times. V usage is TRBV5-1 and J usage is TRBJ2-7; 9 bases fit TRBD1. This CDR3 is built from 15 residues. Germline lookup yields CDR1 SGHRS and CDR2 YFSETQ. Germline trimming cut 4 bases from V and 1 base from J; bases unmatched to any gene: 6. DNA of the CDR3: TGCGCCAGCAGCACGGGACAGGGAGTTTCCTACGAGCAGTACTTC. This translates into CASSTGQGVSYEQYF.

This clonotype turned up a few times. The V gene is TRBV6-2 or TRBV6-3, the J gene TRBJ2-7; TRBD1 matches 9 bases. The CDR3 loop spans 14 amino acids. Germline V gives CDR1 MNHEY, CDR2 SVGEGT. The V and J ends lost 4 bases and 5 bases, in that order; junction bases with no gene match: 6. The CDR3 coding sequence is TGTGCCAGCAGTTCACAGGGGGCAGGCCACGAGCAGTACGTC. Encoded protein: CASSSQGAGHEQYV.

This clonotype was seen repeatedly, ten times or more. This rearrangement joins TRBV7-6 to TRBJ2-2, with unresolved D. The CDR3 loop spans 12 amino acids. Trimming shortened V by 2 bases and J by 6 bases, and 4 bases separated the two germline ends. From germline, CDR1 is SGHVS and CDR2 FNYEAQ. The CDR3 DNA reads as TGTGCCAGCAGCTTATTCTCCGGGGAGCTGTTTTTT. Translating gives CASSLFSGELFF.

The sample holds a few counts of this clonotype. The V and J genes are TRBV27 and TRBJ2-1; TRBD2 matches at 8 bases. The length of the CDR3 is 17 residues. V lost 7 bases and J lost 0; bases outside the gene matches: 11. Per germline, CDR1 MNHEY and CDR2 SMNVEV (reference sequence). CDR3 protein: CASTLAGGPSSYNEQFF. CDR3 in DNA: TGTGCCAGCACCCTCGCGGGGGGTCCTAGCTCCTACAATGAGCAGTTCTTC.

The chain carries TRBV6-2 or TRBV6-3 and TRBJ1-1; TRBD1 might be the D (5 bases). CDR1 is MNHEY, CDR2 SVGEGT, per germline. V lost 4 bases and J lost 4, with 13 bases in between. The CDR3 covers 14 residues. The DNA of the CDR3 is TGTGCCAGCAGTTTACAGGAGTCGACCACTGAAGCTTTCTTT. Amino acids: CASSLQESTTEAFF.

This clonotype was counted at least ten times. The rearrangement links TRBV7-9 to TRBJ2-5; D is ambiguous. Germline CDR1 reads SEHNR; CDR2 reads FQNEAQ (reference sequence). This CDR3 region has 12 residues. Trimming took off 1 base at V and 5 bases at J, with 5 bases between the two ends. The chain's CDR3 is CASSLGSETQYF. Written as DNA, the CDR3 is TGTGCCAGCAGCTTAGGAAGTGAGACCCAGTACTTC.

The chain joins TRBV28 to TRBJ1-1; the D gene is possibly TRBD1 (5 bases). V was pared by 4 bases and J by 5 bases, with 14 bases between. Germline values: CDR1 MDHEN, CDR2 SYDVKM. The CDR3 is 14 residues long. CDR3 nucleotide sequence: TGTGCCAGCAGTTCCCCCGCCGGGGCTACTGAAGCTTTCTTT. It is translated as CASSSPAGATEAFF.

This clonotype was seen only a few times. The rearrangement links TRBV6-8 to TRBJ2-5; a possible D gene is TRBD2 (6 bases). V shed 6 bases and J shed 1 base, with 9 bases lying between them. Germline V gives CDR1 MNHGY, CDR2 SAAAGT. The CDR3 length is 13 residues. The chain's CDR3 is CASRGLPQETQYF. The CDR3 region has the DNA TGTGCCAGCAGGGGACTTCCCCAAGAGACCCAGTACTTC.

This clonotype has just a few counts. The chain joins TRBV6-1 to TRBJ1-5; 7 bases are shared with TRBD1. V lost 5 bases, J lost 1 base, and 5 bases stayed unmatched. This CDR3 is built from 15 residues. From germline, CDR1 is MNHNS and CDR2 SASEGT. CDR3 DNA sequence: TGTGCCAGCAGTTTCACAGGGGAGAGCAATCAGCCCCAGCATTTT. It specifies CASSFTGESNQPQHF.